This T cell receptor (beta chain) was documented in a study of blood T cells in healthy people across ages. PBMCs were isolated at a quantity of at least 7 million per sample. Study results and limitations: Per million T cells, the diversity of TCR beta decreased roughly linearly as age advanced.

The second PCR ran about 6 to 11 cycles with a sample-barcoded 5' primer and J-beta primers. TCRdb ran MiXCR on the 5' RACE reads and lists one entry per CDR3 protein. The data contain around 790,000 distinct CDR3 sequences, roughly 44% of them seen just once; the ten biggest clones take up around 18%. Worth noting for this clonotype: Antigen unknown.

The CDR3 loop spans 16 amino acids. The junction had 12 bases not matched to a gene; V was cut back by 6 bases and J by 3 bases. The germline V gene encodes CDR1 MNHNY and CDR2 SVGAGI (reference sequence). This TCR came from a man in his sixties in good health. The chain joins TRBV6-6 to TRBJ1-1; TRBD1 matches 8 bases. The sequenced sample consisted of blood. In DNA, the CDR3 is TGTGCCAGCAGCAATATCGGACAGGGAGCGGACACTGAAGCTTTCTTT. Translation gives CASSNIGQGADTEAFF.